The TCR beta chain under discussion was sequenced for a study of CD8 T cells in Susac syndrome. Across the study: Blood was drawn from Susac syndrome patients while they were therapy-naive, on corticosteroids, or on intravenous immunoglobulin alone. Study-wide points: Susac syndrome CD4+ T cell repertoires showed no clonal expansion.

Random-hexamer reverse transcription was applied to roughly 0.45 to 1 ug RNA. Across 54 Vbeta and 13 Jbeta, TCR beta CDR3 was amplified with immunoSEQ multiplex PCR. Via MiXCR, TCRdb re-called the immunoSEQ multiplex PCR reads, giving one row per CDR3 protein. The sample yields 170,000 or so distinct CDR3 sequences, about 93% seen once. With respect to this clonotype: Its target is unknown.

This CDR3 is 10 amino acids long. CDR1 is SGHNT and CDR2 is YYREEE in the germline V gene (reference sequence). Trimming took off 9 bases at V and 5 bases at J, with 8 bases between the two ends. The sample comprised CD4+ T cells from PBMCs. This clonotype was sampled from a human donor with Susac syndrome. V and J are TRBV5-4 and TRBJ2-5, with D unresolved. The CDR3 protein is CATGRETQYF. CDR3 coding DNA: TGTGCCACCGGTCGGGAGACCCAGTACTTC.